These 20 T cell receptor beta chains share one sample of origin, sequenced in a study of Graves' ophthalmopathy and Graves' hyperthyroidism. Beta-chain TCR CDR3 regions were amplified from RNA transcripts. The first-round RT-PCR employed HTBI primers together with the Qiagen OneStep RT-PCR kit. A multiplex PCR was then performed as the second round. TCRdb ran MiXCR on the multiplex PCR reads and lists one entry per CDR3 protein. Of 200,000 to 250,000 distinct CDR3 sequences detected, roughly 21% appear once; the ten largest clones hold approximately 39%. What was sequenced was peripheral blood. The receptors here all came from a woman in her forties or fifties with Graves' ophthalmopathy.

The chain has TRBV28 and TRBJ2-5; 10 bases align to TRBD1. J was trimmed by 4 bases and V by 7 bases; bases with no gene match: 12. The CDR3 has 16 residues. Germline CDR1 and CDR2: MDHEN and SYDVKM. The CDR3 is CASTTPAGQGRETQYF. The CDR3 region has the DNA TGTGCCAGCACCACACCTGCGGGACAGGGGCGAGAGACCCAGTACTTC.

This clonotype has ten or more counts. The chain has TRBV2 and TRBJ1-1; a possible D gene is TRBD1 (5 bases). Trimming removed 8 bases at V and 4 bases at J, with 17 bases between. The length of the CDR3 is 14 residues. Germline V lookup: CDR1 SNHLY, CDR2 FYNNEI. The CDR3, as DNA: TGTGCCAGCGGATACGGGGGGGTGGGCACTGAAGCTTTCTTT. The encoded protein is CASGYGGVGTEAFF.

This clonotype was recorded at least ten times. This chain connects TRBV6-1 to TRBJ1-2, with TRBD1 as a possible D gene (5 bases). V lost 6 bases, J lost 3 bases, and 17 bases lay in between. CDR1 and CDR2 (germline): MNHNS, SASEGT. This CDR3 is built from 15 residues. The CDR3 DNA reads TGTGCCAGCAGACCGTTCGGGGGGTCAGACTATGGCTACACCTTC. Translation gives CASRPFGGSDYGYTF.

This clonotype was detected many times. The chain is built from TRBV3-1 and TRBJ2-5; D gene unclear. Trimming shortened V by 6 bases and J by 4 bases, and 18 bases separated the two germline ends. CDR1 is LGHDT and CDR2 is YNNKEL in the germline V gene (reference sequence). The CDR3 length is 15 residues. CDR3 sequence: CASRTDGSSLETQYF. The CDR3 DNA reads TGTGCCAGCAGAACAGACGGGTCCTCGTTAGAGACCCAGTACTTC.

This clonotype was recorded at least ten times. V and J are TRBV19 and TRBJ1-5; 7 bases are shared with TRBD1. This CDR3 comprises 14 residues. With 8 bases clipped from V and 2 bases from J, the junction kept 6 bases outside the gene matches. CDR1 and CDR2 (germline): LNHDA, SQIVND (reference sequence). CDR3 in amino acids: CASGGGAGNQPQHF. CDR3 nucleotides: TGTGCCAGTGGAGGGGGCGCGGGCAATCAGCCCCAGCATTTT.

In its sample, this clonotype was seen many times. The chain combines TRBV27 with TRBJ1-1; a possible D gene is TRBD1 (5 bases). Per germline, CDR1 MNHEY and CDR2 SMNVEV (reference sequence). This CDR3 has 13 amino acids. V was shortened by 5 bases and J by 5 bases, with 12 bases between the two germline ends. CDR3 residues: CASSRQRGTEAFF. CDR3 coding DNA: TGTGCCAGCAGTCGGCAGAGGGGAACTGAAGCTTTCTTT.

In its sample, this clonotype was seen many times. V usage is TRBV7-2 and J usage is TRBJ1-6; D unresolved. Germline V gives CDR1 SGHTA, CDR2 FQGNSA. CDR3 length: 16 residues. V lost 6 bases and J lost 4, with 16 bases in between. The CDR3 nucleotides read TGTGCCAGCAGAGACCGACGGTACCAGTATAATTCACCCCTCCACTTT. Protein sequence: CASRDRRYQYNSPLHF. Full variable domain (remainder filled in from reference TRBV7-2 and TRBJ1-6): GAGVSQSPSNKVTEKGKDVELRCDPISGHTALYWYRQSLGQGLEFLIYFQGNSAPDKSGLPSDRFSAERTGGSVSTLTIQRTQQEDSAVYLCASRDRRYQYNSPLHFGNGTRLTVT.

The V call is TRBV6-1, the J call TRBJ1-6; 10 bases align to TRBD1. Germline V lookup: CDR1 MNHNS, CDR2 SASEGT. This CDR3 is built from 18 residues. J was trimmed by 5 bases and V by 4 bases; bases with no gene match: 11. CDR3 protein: CASSGLYWGQGNNSPLHF. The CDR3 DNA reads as TGTGCCAGCAGTGGTTTATATTGGGGACAGGGGAATAATTCACCCCTCCACTTT.

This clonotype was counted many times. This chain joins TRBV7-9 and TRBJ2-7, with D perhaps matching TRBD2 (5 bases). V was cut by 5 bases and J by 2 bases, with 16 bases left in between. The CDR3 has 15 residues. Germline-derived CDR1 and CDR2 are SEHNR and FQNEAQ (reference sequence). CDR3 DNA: TGTGCCAGCAGCCAAACTCGGACTTTCGCCTACGAGCAGTACTTC. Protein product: CASSQTRTFAYEQYF.

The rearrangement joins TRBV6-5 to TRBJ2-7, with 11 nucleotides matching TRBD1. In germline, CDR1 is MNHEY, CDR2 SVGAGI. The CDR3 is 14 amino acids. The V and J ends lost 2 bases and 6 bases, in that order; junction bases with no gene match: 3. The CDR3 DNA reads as TGTGCCAGCAGTTACACCGGGACAGGGGGCGAGCAGTACTTC. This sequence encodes CASSYTGTGGEQYF.

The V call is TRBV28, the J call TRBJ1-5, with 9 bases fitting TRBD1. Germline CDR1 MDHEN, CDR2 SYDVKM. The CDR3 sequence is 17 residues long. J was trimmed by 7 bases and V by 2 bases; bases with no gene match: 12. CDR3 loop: CASSLGTGGISGQPQHF. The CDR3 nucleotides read TGTGCCAGCAGTTTAGGAACAGGGGGCATATCCGGGCAGCCCCAGCATTTT. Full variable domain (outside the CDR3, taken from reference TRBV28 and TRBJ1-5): DVKVTQSSRYLVKRTGEKVFLECVQDMDHENMFWYRQDPGLGLRLIYFSYDVKMKEKGDIPEGYSVSREKKERFSLILESASTNQTSMYLCASSLGTGGISGQPQHFGDGTRLSIL.

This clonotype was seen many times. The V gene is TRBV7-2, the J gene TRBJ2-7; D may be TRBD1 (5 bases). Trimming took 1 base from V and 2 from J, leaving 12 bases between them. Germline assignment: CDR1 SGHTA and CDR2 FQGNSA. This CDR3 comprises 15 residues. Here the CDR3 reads CASSLGAGRPYEQYF. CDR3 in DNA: TGTGCCAGCAGCTTAGGGGCAGGGCGTCCCTACGAGCAGTACTTC.

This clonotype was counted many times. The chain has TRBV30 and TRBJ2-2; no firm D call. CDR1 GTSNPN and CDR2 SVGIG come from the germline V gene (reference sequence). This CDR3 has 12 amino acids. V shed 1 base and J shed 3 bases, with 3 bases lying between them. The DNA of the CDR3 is TGTGCCTGGAGTGAGTACACCGGGGAGCTGTTTTTT. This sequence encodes CAWSEYTGELFF.

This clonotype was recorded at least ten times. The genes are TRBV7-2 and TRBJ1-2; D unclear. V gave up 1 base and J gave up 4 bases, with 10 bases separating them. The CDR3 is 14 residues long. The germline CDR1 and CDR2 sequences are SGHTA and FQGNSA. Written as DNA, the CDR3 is TGTGCCAGCAGCTTAGGGCTAGTAACCTATGGCTACACCTTC. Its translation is CASSLGLVTYGYTF.

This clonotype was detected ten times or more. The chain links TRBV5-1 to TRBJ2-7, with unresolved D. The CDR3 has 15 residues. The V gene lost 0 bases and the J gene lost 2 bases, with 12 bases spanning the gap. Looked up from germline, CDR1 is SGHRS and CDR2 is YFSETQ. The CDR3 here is CASSLAKGGPYEQYF. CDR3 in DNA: TGCGCCAGCAGCTTGGCCAAGGGCGGACCCTACGAGCAGTACTTC. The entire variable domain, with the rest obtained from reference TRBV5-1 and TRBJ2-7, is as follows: KAGVTQTPRYLIKTRGQQVTLSCSPISGHRSVSWYQQTPGQGLQFLFEYFSETQRNKGNFPGRFSGRQFSNSRSEMNVSTLELGDSALYLCASSLAKGGPYEQYFGPGTRLTVT.

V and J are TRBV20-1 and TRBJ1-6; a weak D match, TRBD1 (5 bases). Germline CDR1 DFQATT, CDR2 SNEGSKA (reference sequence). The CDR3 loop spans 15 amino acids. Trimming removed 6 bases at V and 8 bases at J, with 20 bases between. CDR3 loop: CSAPPGPARDSPLHF. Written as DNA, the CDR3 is TGCAGTGCCCCCCCGGGACCCGCTCGAGATTCACCCCTCCACTTT.

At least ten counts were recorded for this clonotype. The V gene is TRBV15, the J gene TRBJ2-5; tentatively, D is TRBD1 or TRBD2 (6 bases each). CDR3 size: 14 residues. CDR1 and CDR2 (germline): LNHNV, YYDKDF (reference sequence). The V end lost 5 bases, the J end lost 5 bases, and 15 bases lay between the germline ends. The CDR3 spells CATSATGRWETQYF. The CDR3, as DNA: TGTGCCACCAGCGCCACAGGGAGGTGGGAGACCCAGTACTTC.

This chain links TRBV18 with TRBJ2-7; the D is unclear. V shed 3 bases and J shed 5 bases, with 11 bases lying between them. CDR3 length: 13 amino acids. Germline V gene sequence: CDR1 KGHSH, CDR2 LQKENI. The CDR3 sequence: CASSPPWVHEQYF. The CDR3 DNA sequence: TGTGCCAGCTCACCCCCATGGGTCCACGAGCAGTACTTC.

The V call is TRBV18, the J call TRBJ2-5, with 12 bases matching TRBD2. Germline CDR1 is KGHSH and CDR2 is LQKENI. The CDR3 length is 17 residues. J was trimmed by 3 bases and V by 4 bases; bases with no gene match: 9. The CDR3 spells CASSQRRTSGKKETQYF. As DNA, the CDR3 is TGTGCCAGCTCACAGCGTAGGACTAGCGGGAAAAAAGAGACCCAGTACTTC.

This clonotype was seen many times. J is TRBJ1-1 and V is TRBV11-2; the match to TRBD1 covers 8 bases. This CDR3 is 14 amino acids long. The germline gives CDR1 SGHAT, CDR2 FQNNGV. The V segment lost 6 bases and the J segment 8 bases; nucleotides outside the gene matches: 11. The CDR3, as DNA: TGTGCCAGCAGTAGGGACAGGCTGGAGTGGGAAGCTTTCTTT. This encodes CASSRDRLEWEAFF.